This TCR beta chain was captured by sequencing in a study of multiple sclerosis patients with progressive multifocal leukoencephalopathy. Time point defined: approximately twelve months of natalizumab therapy. All patients had prior interferon beta, and all PML patients were female. The V gene's germline CDR1 is MNHEY and CDR2 SVGAGI. V shed 0 bases and J 8 bases; nucleotides not matched to a gene: 10. The CDR3 consists of 16 residues. General study findings and limits: Findings may reflect JC virus infection or just general immunocompromise.

The assay was immunoSEQ multiplex PCR, and TCRdb's table has in-frame clones only and misses some. The data contain 30,000 or so clones, 90% of them singletons. This clone was found a few times. The antigen is undetermined. In the same sample, other DNA sequences code for this CDR3. The rearrangement links TRBV6-5 to TRBJ1-2; 9 bases map to TRBD1. The starting material was PBMCs, obtained from a patient treated with natalizumab. The sequence derives from a human donor with multiple sclerosis. The CDR3 region has the DNA TGTGCCAGCAGTTACTCCCGGGACAGGGAGGTGGGGGGCTACACCTTC. This codes for CASSYSRDREVGGYTF.